These 3 T cell receptor beta chains originate from one sample sequenced in a study of identical twins. TCRdb reanalysed the 5' RACE reads using MiXCR and keeps one entry per CDR3 protein. The table shows 700,000 to 950,000 distinct CDR3 sequences, with 9% to 15% occurring only once. These records were also assigned to another study, of yellow fever vaccine responses in identical twins.

Input material: PBMCs. These receptors were obtained from a woman between 18 and 29 years old in good health.

This clonotype was counted a few times. The chain has TRBV12-3 or TRBV12-4 and TRBJ1-1, with 12 bases fitting TRBD1. This CDR3 spans 17 amino acids. Trimming removed 4 bases from V and 0 bases from J; junction bases left unmatched: 6. The CDR3 bases are TGTGCCAGCAGTTCTTGGGACAGGGGGCTGTTGAACACTGAAGCTTTCTTT. It codes for CASSSWDRGLLNTEAFF.

At least ten counts were recorded for this clonotype. This rearrangement joins TRBV13 to TRBJ1-1, with TRBD1 matching 10 bases. Looked up from germline, CDR1 is PRHDT and CDR2 is FYEKMQ (reference sequence). V shed 5 bases and J 5 bases; nucleotides not matched to a gene: 8. This CDR3 is built from 15 residues. Here the CDR3 reads CASSPGGQGRTEAFF. The CDR3, as DNA: TGTGCCAGCAGCCCAGGGGGACAGGGGAGAACTGAAGCTTTCTTT.

This clonotype occurred many times. V gene TRBV13 combines with J gene TRBJ2-1; D unresolved. CDR3 size: 16 residues. Germline V CDR1 and CDR2: PRHDT, FYEKMQ (reference sequence). V lost 2 bases to trimming and J lost 9 bases, with 20 bases between them. The CDR3 DNA is TGTGCCAGCAGCTTATTGTGGGGTCCCATCGGCGGTGAGCAGTTCTTC. Residues: CASSLLWGPIGGEQFF.